These 5 T cell receptor beta chains were sequenced from one sample in a study of blood T cell repertoires in COVID-19. The protocol was immunoSEQ multiplex PCR, while the TCRdb copy is restricted to in-frame clones and leaves out a portion. The sample yields around 250,000 clones, about 86% seen once. Sequencing used peripheral blood. The origin of the receptors is a man between 18 and 29 years old with active or convalescent COVID-19.

The chain carries TRBV10-2 and TRBJ2-5; TRBD2 matches 9 bases. Per germline, CDR1 WSHSY and CDR2 SAAADI. V lost 0 bases and J lost 2; bases outside the gene matches: 7. The CDR3 loop spans 17 amino acids. The CDR3: CASSESVAGDIQETQYF. CDR3 coding DNA: TGCGCCAGCAGTGAGTCTGTAGCGGGGGACATTCAAGAGACCCAGTACTTC.

The V call is TRBV28, the J call TRBJ1-6; no clear D. Trimming cost V 6 bases and J 7 bases, with 13 bases left between them. The CDR3 extends over 14 amino acids. Per germline, CDR1 MDHEN and CDR2 SYDVKM. CDR3 sequence (DNA): TGTGCCAGCAGCCTTAGGATCAGGAATTCACCCCTCCACTTT. It encodes CASSLRIRNSPLHF.

The chain is built from TRBV7-9 and TRBJ2-3; 7 bases fit TRBD2. In germline, CDR1 is SEHNR, CDR2 FQNEAQ (reference sequence). J gave up 0 bases and V 5 bases, and 17 bases lay outside the gene matches. This CDR3 region has 19 residues. The CDR3 protein is CASSPQWLADLESTDTQYF. The CDR3 DNA reads TGTGCCAGCAGCCCCCAATGGCTAGCGGACCTCGAAAGCACAGATACGCAGTATTTT.

The sample holds one count of this clone. The genes are TRBV19 and TRBJ1-2; TRBD1 is a possible D gene (5 bases). The V gene lost 3 bases and the J gene lost 5 bases, with 13 bases spanning the gap. CDR3 length: 14 residues. Germline V gene lookup returns CDR1 LNHDA and CDR2 SQIVND (reference sequence). Here the CDR3 reads CASSMSGSVYGYTF. In nucleotides, the CDR3 is TGTGCCAGTAGTATGTCAGGGTCGGTGTATGGCTACACCTTC.

This chain connects TRBV6-4 to TRBJ2-7, with a weak D call TRBD2 (6 bases). The V gene's germline CDR1 is MRHNA and CDR2 SNTAGT. This CDR3 has 13 amino acids. V lost 4 bases, J lost 5 bases, and 12 bases lay in between. The CDR3 sequence is CASSGVSGDEQYF. CDR3 DNA sequence: TGTGCCAGCAGTGGGGTGTCGGGGGACGAGCAGTACTTC.